This TCR beta chain originates from a study of T cell responses to AZD1222 COVID-19 vaccine. Study conclusions and caveats: A rise in Spike-specific TCR breadth and depth followed two AZD1222 doses. Most donors were white British, females outnumbered males, and clonal diversity was possibly underestimated.

To note about this clone: The antigen is not known.

The repertoire was sequenced with immunoSEQ multiplex PCR; TCRdb's copy has only in-frame clones and lacks some. This table has roughly 180,000 clones, approximately 87% appearing once. The junction had 7 bases not matched to a gene; V was cut back by 5 bases and J by 8 bases. Germline values: CDR1 SGHAT, CDR2 FQDESV (reference sequence). The CDR3 runs 13 residues. The sequence derives from an adult in good health. The chain has TRBV11-1 and TRBJ1-2, with 8 bases fitting TRBD1. Sequencing used peripheral blood, obtained on day 0 of MenACWY control vaccination. CDR3 loop: CASSRGQGRGYTF. As DNA, the CDR3 is TGTGCCAGCAGCCGTGGACAGGGAAGGGGCTACACCTTC.